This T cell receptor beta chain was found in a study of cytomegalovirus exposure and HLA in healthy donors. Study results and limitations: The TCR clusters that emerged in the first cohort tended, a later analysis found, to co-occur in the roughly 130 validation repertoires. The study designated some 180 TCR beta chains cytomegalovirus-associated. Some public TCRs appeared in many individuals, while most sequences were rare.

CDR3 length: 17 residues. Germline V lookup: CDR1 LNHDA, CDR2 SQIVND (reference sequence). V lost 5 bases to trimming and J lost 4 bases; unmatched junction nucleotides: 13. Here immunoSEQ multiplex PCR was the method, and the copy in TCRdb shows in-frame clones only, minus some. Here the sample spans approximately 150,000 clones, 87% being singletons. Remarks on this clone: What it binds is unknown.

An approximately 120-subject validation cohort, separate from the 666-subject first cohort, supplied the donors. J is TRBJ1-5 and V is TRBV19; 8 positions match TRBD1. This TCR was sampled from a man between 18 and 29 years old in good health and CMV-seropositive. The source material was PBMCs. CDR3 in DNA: TGTGCCAGTAGTCCCCTCAGTGGCAGGGGGCTTAATCAGCCCCAGCATTTT. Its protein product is CASSPLSGRGLNQPQHF.